This T cell receptor beta chain came from a study of radiation and T cells in renal cell carcinoma. Study observations and caveats: Without pretreatment biopsies, baseline tumor clonotype presence was undetermined.

A note on this clone: Its antigen remains unknown.

The method was immunoSEQ multiplex PCR; TCRdb's version includes in-frame clones alone and lacks a portion of them. Of about 170,000 clones in the sample, about 88% are singletons; the top ten hold 10% to 12%. Noted time point: blood 4 weeks post-SBRT, at nephrectomy. The sample's treatment: 15 Gy SBRT to primary tumor, nephrectomy 4 weeks later. CDR3 size: 13 residues. The ends lost 6 bases at V and 5 bases at J; junction bases unmatched: 7. Germline assignment: CDR1 SQVTM and CDR2 ANQGSEA. The material sequenced was blood, taken from a patient whose treatment included radiotherapy and nephrectomy. The source of this sequence is a woman aged 50 to 60 with renal cell carcinoma. The chain is built from TRBV29-1 and TRBJ1-1; 9 positions match TRBD1. The CDR3 sequence: CSVGTGRRTEAFF. The CDR3 bases are TGCAGCGTCGGGACAGGGCGGAGGACTGAAGCTTTCTTT.